The next 23 T cell receptor beta chains were all read from a single sample in a study of shared clonotypes between healthy human individuals. This table comes from immunoSEQ multiplex PCR, and its TCRdb copy is limited to in-frame clones, with some not included. The sample includes some 1,100,000 clones, around three quarters seen only once; the top ten take approximately 0.52%. Material: memory CD4+ T cells from PBMCs. The subset here: CD45RA-negative fraction. The receptors were sampled from a man aged 18 to 30 in good health. Some clones in this sample may be carry-over from other donors' samples.

The rearrangement links TRBV18 to TRBJ2-7; the match to TRBD2 covers 8 bases. From germline, CDR1 is KGHSH and CDR2 LQKENI. The J segment lost 2 bases and the V segment lost 3 bases, leaving 6 bases of the junction unmatched. The CDR3 is made up of 15 amino acids. The CDR3: CASSPSAGGAYEQYF. The CDR3 nucleotides read TGTGCCAGCTCACCTTCGGCGGGGGGAGCCTACGAGCAGTACTTC.

This chain joins TRBV15 and TRBJ1-5; 8 positions agree with TRBD1. Germline CDR1 LNHNV, CDR2 YYDKDF (reference sequence). This CDR3 is built from 15 residues. Losses at the gene ends were 5 bases for V and 5 bases for J; bases not matched to a gene: 8. CDR3 sequence: CATSGRTGTDQPQHF. CDR3 nucleotides: TGTGCCACCAGCGGTAGGACAGGGACCGATCAGCCCCAGCATTTT.

V is TRBV5-1 and J is TRBJ2-6; D remains unclear. Germline assignment: CDR1 SGHRS and CDR2 YFSETQ. Trimming left V 3 bases short and J 4 bases short, with 17 bases between. This CDR3 comprises 17 residues. The CDR3 DNA sequence: TGCGCCAGCAGCTCGGAGCCTATGGCTGCAGGGGCCAACGTCCTGACTTTC. This encodes CASSSEPMAAGANVLTF.

The rearrangement joins TRBV28 to TRBJ1-5, with TRBD1 matching over 7 bases. Germline V gives CDR1 MDHEN, CDR2 SYDVKM. CDR3 size: 16 residues. The J segment lost 5 bases and the V segment lost 4 bases, leaving 11 bases of the junction unmatched. CDR3 sequence reads: CASSSLITGDDQPQHF. CDR3 DNA sequence: TGTGCCAGCAGTTCGCTCATTACAGGGGATGATCAGCCCCAGCATTTT.

The chain is built from TRBV28 and TRBJ1-1; D is unclear. Germline values: CDR1 MDHEN, CDR2 SYDVKM. CDR3 length: 15 amino acids. Trimming stripped 6 bases from V and 1 base from J, with 15 bases between. Here the CDR3 reads CASSPPATENTEAFF. DNA of the CDR3: TGTGCCAGCAGCCCCCCCGCAACGGAGAACACTGAAGCTTTCTTT.

The V call is TRBV11-3, the J call TRBJ2-3; unclear D gene. The germline V gene has CDR1 SGHNT and CDR2 YENEEA. The CDR3 runs to 11 residues. Between the trimmed V and J ends, which lost 8 bases and 2 bases, there was a span of 5 bases. The CDR3 DNA is TGTGCCAGCTCTTCCACAGATACGCAGTATTTT. Protein: CASSSTDTQYF.

This clone occurred once. Within the sample, other DNA sequences also encode this same CDR3. The rearrangement joins TRBV5-1 to TRBJ2-6, with unresolved D. Trimming left V 0 bases short and J 2 bases short, with 6 bases between. This CDR3 is built from 15 residues. Germline CDR1 and CDR2: SGHRS and YFSETQ. Here the CDR3 DNA reads TGCGCCAGCAGCTTGGGGGGTGCTGGGGCCAACGTCCTGACTTTC. It specifies CASSLGGAGANVLTF.

This clone showed up just a few times. This chain connects TRBV10-1 to TRBJ1-1; D unclear. V was shortened by 6 bases and J by 1 base, with 9 bases between the two germline ends. Germline V gene lookup returns CDR1 WNHNN and CDR2 SYGVQD (reference sequence). The length of the CDR3 is 13 residues. DNA of the CDR3: TGCGCCAGCAGACGTACTCAGAACACTGAAGCTTTCTTT. Translation: CASRRTQNTEAFF.

The CDR3 DNA follows: TGTGCCAGCAGCTCCGGGACAAGGACTGAAGCTTTCTTT. This gives the protein CASSSGTRTEAFF. V is TRBV7-9 and J is TRBJ1-1, with D perhaps matching TRBD1 (6 bases). The CDR3 is 13 amino acids. Germline V lookup: CDR1 SEHNR, CDR2 FQNEAQ (reference sequence). Trimming shortened V by 4 bases and J by 5 bases, and 11 bases separated the two germline ends.

CDR3 DNA sequence: TGTGCCAGCAGCCCCTATAGGGCGGGAGGTTACAATGAGCAGTTCTTC. Translated: CASSPYRAGGYNEQFF. This sequence joins TRBV7-8 and TRBJ2-1, with 8 bases aligning to TRBD2. J lost 4 bases, V lost 5 bases, and 10 bases had no gene match. The germline V gene has CDR1 SGHVS and CDR2 FQNEAQ. This CDR3 is built from 16 residues.

The J gene is TRBJ2-1, the V gene TRBV6-5; 8 bases are shared with TRBD2. This CDR3 spans 12 amino acids. Germline V lookup: CDR1 MNHEY, CDR2 SVGAGI. The V segment lost 11 bases and the J segment 4 bases; nucleotides outside the gene matches: 4. CDR3 coding DNA: TGTGCCGCGGCTAGCGGGTACAATGAGCAGTTCTTC. Protein: CAAASGYNEQFF.

This clone was detected only once. The sample holds other DNA sequences that translate to the same CDR3. The V gene is TRBV7-2, the J gene TRBJ2-7, with D perhaps TRBD1 (6 bases). The CDR3 contains 14 residues. V was clipped by 1 base and J by 1 base, with 8 bases between them. Germline V gives CDR1 SGHTA, CDR2 FQGNSA. The DNA for the CDR3 is TGTGCCAGCAGCTTAGGGACAGCTTCCTACGAGCAGTACTTC. Translation: CASSLGTASYEQYF.

This clone was observed once. This rearrangement joins TRBV28 to TRBJ2-7; no clear D. V gave up 6 bases and J gave up 2 bases, with 8 bases separating them. The CDR3 has 12 residues. Per germline, CDR1 MDHEN and CDR2 SYDVKM. The CDR3 coding sequence is TGTGCCAGCAGGCTTAGTCCCTACGAGCAGTACTTC. This gives the protein CASRLSPYEQYF. Drawing the rest from reference TRBV28 and TRBJ2-7, the complete variable domain is DVKVTQSSRYLVKRTGEKVFLECVQDMDHENMFWYRQDPGLGLRLIYFSYDVKMKEKGDIPEGYSVSREKKERFSLILESASTNQTSMYLCASRLSPYEQYFGPGTRLTVT.

As regards this clone: This sequence may be a read error, since a much larger clone differs from it by one base. This chain links TRBV7-3 with TRBJ1-1; D gene unclear. The CDR3 covers 12 residues. V lost 1 base and J 0 bases, leaving 0 bases between the germline ends. Germline assignment: CDR1 SGHTA and CDR2 FQGTGA. Written as DNA, the CDR3 is TGTGCCAGCAGCTTAATGAACACTGAAGCTTTCTTT. This sequence encodes CASSLMNTEAFF.

This clone came up a few times. The chain uses TRBV2 and TRBJ2-7; D unclear. There are 12 residues in the CDR3. V was shortened by 7 bases and J by 0 bases, with 7 bases between the two germline ends. Germline V gives CDR1 SNHLY, CDR2 FYNNEI. Here the CDR3 DNA reads TGTGCCAGCACCCAGTACTCCTACGAGCAGTACTTC. It yields the protein CASTQYSYEQYF.

This clone was recorded many times. The rearrangement links TRBV18 to TRBJ2-7; 7 bases are a match to TRBD1. The length of the CDR3 is 13 residues. Unmatched junction bases numbered 2, after V lost 4 bases and J lost 2 bases. CDR1 and CDR2 from the germline V gene are KGHSH and LQKENI. CDR3 residues: CASSRQGPYEQYF. In nucleotides, the CDR3 is TGTGCCAGCTCACGACAGGGCCCCTACGAGCAGTACTTC.

The chain links TRBV18 to TRBJ2-7, with 11 bases aligning to TRBD2. The CDR3 has 15 amino acids. Germline V gene lookup returns CDR1 KGHSH and CDR2 LQKENI. V was clipped by 3 bases and J by 2 bases; unmatched bases: 3. The CDR3 loop reads CASSPGLADAYEQYF. CDR3 in DNA: TGTGCCAGCTCACCGGGACTAGCGGATGCCTACGAGCAGTACTTC.

The chain employs TRBV5-1 and TRBJ2-6; 8 nucleotides align to TRBD2. V lost 0 bases to trimming and J lost 4 bases; unmatched junction nucleotides: 9. Germline V CDR1 and CDR2: SGHRS, YFSETQ. The CDR3 has 18 residues. CDR3 in amino acids: CASSLGTSSRSGANVLTF. CDR3 DNA: TGCGCCAGCAGCTTGGGGACTAGCAGTCGTTCAGGGGCCAACGTCCTGACTTTC.

V and J are TRBV11-2 and TRBJ2-7; D unclear. This CDR3 is 14 amino acids long. CDR1 SGHAT and CDR2 FQNNGV come from the germline V gene. V dropped 1 base and J dropped 3 bases, with 10 bases sitting between them. CDR3 protein: CASSLGLPLYEQYF. The CDR3 DNA reads TGTGCCAGCAGCTTAGGGCTCCCTCTCTACGAGCAGTACTTC.

The chain has TRBV27 and TRBJ1-2; D uncertain. This CDR3 is built from 15 residues. V lost 0 bases to trimming and J lost 3 bases, with 11 bases between them. The germline gives CDR1 MNHEY, CDR2 SMNVEV (reference sequence). This CDR3 is CASSLSPGIDYGYTF. The CDR3 DNA sequence: TGTGCCAGCAGTTTATCTCCCGGGATCGACTATGGCTACACCTTC.

V usage is TRBV5-1 and J usage is TRBJ2-1, with D possibly matching TRBD1 (5 bases). CDR3 length: 14 residues. Trimming shortened V by 4 bases and J by 3 bases, and 11 bases separated the two germline ends. Germline-derived CDR1 and CDR2 are SGHRS and YFSETQ. The CDR3: CASSRGGDYNEQFF. The CDR3 nucleotides read TGCGCCAGCAGCAGGGGCGGAGACTACAATGAGCAGTTCTTC.

This chain connects TRBV4-1 to TRBJ1-1; D ambiguous. This CDR3 comprises 13 residues. Germline V CDR1 and CDR2: MGHRA, YSYEKL. V dropped 6 bases and J dropped 0 bases, with 8 bases sitting between them. CDR3 residues: CASRLLMNTEAFF. Here the CDR3 DNA reads TGCGCCAGCAGACTCCTTATGAACACTGAAGCTTTCTTT.

This clone was found once. The J gene is TRBJ2-5, the V gene TRBV5-8; 15 positions match TRBD2. Trimming took 3 bases from V and 1 from J; bases not matched to a gene: 7. The CDR3 spans 18 residues. Germline V gene data show CDR1 as SGHTS and CDR2 as YDEGEE. CDR3 coding DNA: TGTGCCAGCAGCTCAGGACTAGCGGGAGGGAGTGGCCAAGAGACCCAGTACTTC. Its protein is CASSSGLAGGSGQETQYF.